The sequence of this T cell receptor beta chain was determined in a study of shared clonotypes between healthy human individuals. In the naive CD8 group, cells lacked CD45RO and were positively selected for CCR7, so terminally differentiated effector memory CD45RA+ cells were left out. On this clone itself: Antigen unknown.

Profiled with immunoSEQ multiplex PCR; TCRdb holds only in-frame clones, not every one. This table has about 2.1 million clones, 90% to 95% appearing once. Overall study results and limits: Sampling covered nothing but blood. Tissue TCR repertoires likely differ from those found in blood.

The sample was naive CD8+ T cells from PBMCs. The origin of this receptor is a young man in good health. Some clones in this sample may be carry-over from other donors' samples.

DNA for the CDR3: TGTGCCAGCAGCGCCCGGACAGGGTACACGGGCGAGCAGTACTTC. The encoded protein is CASSARTGYTGEQYF. The gene calls are TRBV9 and TRBJ2-7; 8 bases fit TRBD1. V lost 3 bases, J lost 6 bases, and 11 bases stayed unmatched. Germline values: CDR1 SGDLS, CDR2 YYNGEE. CDR3 length equals 15 residues.